The 30 T cell receptor beta chains below come from one sample, sequenced in a study of T-cell memory formation after mild COVID-19. Via MiXCR, TCRdb re-called the 5' RACE reads, giving one row per CDR3 protein. Here the sample spans 450,000 to 650,000 distinct CDR3 sequences, 15% to 20% being singletons. The sample taken for sequencing was PBMCs or a T cell subset sorted from them (not recorded which). The origin of the receptors is an adult woman who had mild COVID-19 (a few samples of this study predate the infection). Cell type and time point are not known.

This clonotype turned up a few times. V gene TRBV7-2 combines with J gene TRBJ2-1; TRBD2 agrees at 8 bases. There are 16 residues in the CDR3. Germline V gene sequence: CDR1 SGHTA, CDR2 FQGNSA. V gave up 5 bases and J gave up 2 bases; unmatched junction bases: 8. The CDR3 DNA reads TGTGCCAGCAGCGCGGGGGGCGGGAGTCCCTACAATGAGCAGTTCTTC. Translation: CASSAGGGSPYNEQFF.

This chain links TRBV12-3 or TRBV12-4 with TRBJ2-5; TRBD2 might be the D (6 bases). The CDR3 consists of 14 residues. Trimming left V 8 bases short and J 2 bases short, with 15 bases between. CDR3 in amino acids: CASLGRGRQETQYF. The CDR3 bases are TGTGCCAGCCTCGGGCGGGGAAGACAAGAGACCCAGTACTTC.

CDR3 protein: CATSDPFRDSEQFF. Here the CDR3 DNA reads TGTGCCACCAGTGATCCATTTAGGGATAGTGAGCAGTTCTTC. The chain is built from TRBV24-1 and TRBJ2-1; D not certain. The CDR3 is 14 amino acids. The germline V gene encodes CDR1 KGHDR and CDR2 SFDVKD. V was shortened by 3 bases and J by 9 bases, with 14 bases between the two germline ends.

The CDR3, as DNA: TGTGCCACAGGGACTAGCGGATACTACGAGCAGTACTTC. Its translation: CATGTSGYYEQYF. J is TRBJ2-7 and V is TRBV7-9; 11 positions match TRBD2. Trimming cost V 10 bases and J 3 bases; bases outside gene matches: 5. CDR3 length: 13 amino acids. Germline-derived CDR1 and CDR2 are SEHNR and FQNEAQ (reference sequence).

The chain has TRBV7-8 and TRBJ2-5; 14 bases fit TRBD2. V lost 5 bases and J lost 4; bases outside the gene matches: 15. CDR1 SGHVS and CDR2 FQNEAQ come from the germline V gene. The CDR3 consists of 19 residues. Here the CDR3 reads CASSRSPGKGTSGGETQYF. CDR3 nucleotides: TGTGCCAGCAGCCGGAGTCCAGGGAAAGGGACTAGCGGGGGAGAGACCCAGTACTTC.

The chain combines TRBV20-1 with TRBJ2-1; the D gene is possibly TRBD1 (5 bases). The CDR3 is made up of 14 amino acids. The germline V gene has CDR1 DFQATT and CDR2 SNEGSKA (reference sequence). Trimming took 5 bases from V and 0 from J, leaving 11 bases between them. CDR3 loop: CSAPTESSYNEQFF. The CDR3 DNA reads as TGCAGTGCTCCGACAGAGAGCTCCTACAATGAGCAGTTCTTC.

This sequence joins TRBV15 and TRBJ1-1; TRBD1 aligns across 8 bases. In germline, CDR1 is LNHNV, CDR2 YYDKDF (reference sequence). The V segment lost 8 bases and the J segment 0 bases; nucleotides outside the gene matches: 5. The CDR3 spans 14 residues. The CDR3: CATGTGFLNTEAFF. The CDR3 bases are TGTGCCACCGGGACAGGATTTTTGAACACTGAAGCTTTCTTT.

The V and J genes are TRBV6-1 and TRBJ1-2; D is possibly TRBD1 (6 bases). The CDR3 extends over 13 amino acids. V lost 11 bases, J lost 8 bases, and 21 bases lay in between. Per germline, CDR1 MNHNS and CDR2 SASEGT. CDR3 protein: CARSQGSLGGYTF. CDR3 nucleotides: TGTGCCCGATCCCAGGGGTCCCTCGGCGGCTACACCTTC.

This clonotype was recorded once. The chain is built from TRBV20-1 and TRBJ1-2; perhaps TRBD1 as D (5 bases). The CDR3 has 12 amino acids. Trimming stripped 3 bases from V and 3 bases from J, with 8 bases between. Germline V CDR1 and CDR2: DFQATT, SNEGSKA (reference sequence). The CDR3 region has the DNA TGCAGTGCTAGGCTAGGGGACTATGGCTACACCTTC. It yields the protein CSARLGDYGYTF.

This clonotype was counted a few times. The chain links TRBV6-2 or TRBV6-3 to TRBJ2-6; no reliable D call. This CDR3 spans 16 amino acids. CDR1 and CDR2 from the germline V gene are MNHEY and SVGEGT. With 7 bases removed from V and 4 bases from J, the gap between germline ends came to 17 bases. CDR3 sequence: CASTDPRSGGANVLTF. In nucleotides, the CDR3 is TGTGCCAGCACGGACCCTCGCAGTGGGGGGGCCAACGTCCTGACTTTC.

This clonotype turned up a few times. The V call is TRBV3-1, the J call TRBJ2-2, with D hard to call. Germline assignment: CDR1 LGHDT and CDR2 YNNKEL (reference sequence). Deletions cut 3 bases from V and 4 bases from J, with 9 bases between. CDR3 length: 14 amino acids. The DNA of the CDR3 is TGTGCCAGCAGCCAGCGAATCGGCACCGGGGAGCTGTTTTTT. Its protein is CASSQRIGTGELFF.

This chain joins TRBV20-1 and TRBJ2-3; TRBD1 is a possible D gene (6 bases). There are 15 residues in the CDR3. Trimming took 3 bases from V and 0 from J, leaving 13 bases between them. Germline V gives CDR1 DFQATT, CDR2 SNEGSKA (reference sequence). The CDR3 spells CSARLPGDSTDTQYF. The DNA for the CDR3 is TGCAGTGCTAGGTTACCAGGGGATAGCACAGATACGCAGTATTTT.

The chain has TRBV18 and TRBJ2-7, with a weak D call TRBD1 (6 bases). Trimming removed 1 base at V and 3 bases at J, with 13 bases between. This CDR3 spans 15 amino acids. From germline, CDR1 is KGHSH and CDR2 LQKENI. The CDR3 here is CASSPQQGKDYEQYF. The CDR3 coding sequence is TGTGCCAGCTCACCACAACAGGGAAAGGACTACGAGCAGTACTTC. Together with reference TRBV18 and TRBJ2-7, the CDR3 gives the full variable domain: NAGVMQNPRHLVRRRGQEARLRCSPMKGHSHVYWYRQLPEEGLKFMVYLQKENIIDESGMPKERFSAEFPKEGPSILRIQQVVRGDSAAYFCASSPQQGKDYEQYFGPGTRLTVT.

This clonotype appeared a few times. This sequence joins TRBV12-3 or TRBV12-4 and TRBJ2-7, with 7 bases identical to TRBD1. Unmatched junction bases numbered 5, after V lost 6 bases and J lost 3 bases. CDR3 length equals 13 residues. The CDR3 coding sequence is TGTGCCAGCAGACTCAGGGGGAGCTACGAGCAGTACTTC. It codes for CASRLRGSYEQYF.

A few counts support this clonotype. The chain uses TRBV5-1 and TRBJ2-7, with 7 bases aligning to TRBD1. Trimming removed 5 bases from V and 4 bases from J; junction bases left unmatched: 12. The CDR3 runs 15 residues. Germline CDR1 SGHRS, CDR2 YFSETQ. CDR3 DNA: TGCGCCAGCAGAGGGGGCCAACCCGGCGGATACGAGCAGTACTTC. It specifies CASRGGQPGGYEQYF.

This chain uses TRBV4-1 with TRBJ2-5; unclear D gene. V gave up 0 bases and J gave up 2 bases, with 10 bases separating them. This CDR3 region has 15 residues. The germline CDR1 and CDR2 sequences are MGHRA and YSYEKL. In DNA form, the CDR3 reads TGCGCCAGCAGCCAAGATAGGTCGCGGCAAGAGACCCAGTACTTC. This gives the protein CASSQDRSRQETQYF.

This rearrangement joins TRBV4-3 to TRBJ2-3, with 8 bases fitting TRBD2. Losses at the gene ends were 3 bases for V and 5 bases for J; bases not matched to a gene: 13. The germline CDR1 and CDR2 sequences are LGHNA and YSLEER. The CDR3 runs 17 residues. CDR3 sequence (DNA): TGCGCCAGCAGCCATCTCTCCTGGAGCGGGAGTCAAGATACGCAGTATTTT. It translates to CASSHLSWSGSQDTQYF.

CDR3: CASSQDSGQGVLGYTF. The CDR3 region has the DNA TGCGCCAGCAGCCAAGATTCGGGACAGGGGGTTCTTGGCTACACCTTC. J is TRBJ1-2 and V is TRBV4-1; 11 bases align to TRBD1. The CDR3 is 16 residues long. V dropped 0 bases and J dropped 7; count of bases not matched to a gene: 7. Germline V lookup: CDR1 MGHRA, CDR2 YSYEKL.

This clonotype was seen only a few times. V usage is TRBV5-4 and J usage is TRBJ2-1, with D perhaps given as TRBD1 or TRBD2 (6 bases each). Germline lookup yields CDR1 SGHNT and CDR2 YYREEE (reference sequence). V was trimmed by 4 bases and J by 6 bases, leaving 20 bases between them. The CDR3 is 16 amino acids. The CDR3 here is CASSHPGAASRNEQFF. The CDR3 DNA is TGTGCCAGCAGCCACCCGGGGGCCGCTTCGCGCAATGAGCAGTTCTTC. The full variable domain, completed using reference TRBV5-4 and TRBJ2-1, is ETGVTQSPTHLIKTRGQQVTLRCSSQSGHNTVSWYQQALGQGPQFIFQYYREEENGRGNFPPRFSGLQFPNYSSELNVNALELDDSALYLCASSHPGAASRNEQFFGPGTRLTVL.

This clonotype was counted a single time. The chain has TRBV19 and TRBJ2-5, with a possible D match to TRBD2 (5 bases). The CDR3 has 15 residues. V was shortened by 4 bases and J by 4 bases, with 16 bases between the two germline ends. CDR1 LNHDA and CDR2 SQIVND come from the germline V gene (reference sequence). The CDR3 spells CASSNGFTSGETQYF. CDR3 bases: TGTGCCAGTAGTAACGGGTTCACTAGTGGAGAGACCCAGTACTTC.

The gene calls are TRBV29-1 and TRBJ1-4; D remains unclear. The CDR3 contains 12 residues. With 1 base removed from V and 8 bases from J, the gap between germline ends came to 8 bases. CDR1 and CDR2 (germline): SQVTM, ANQGSEA. The DNA of the CDR3 is TGCAGCGTTGAAGGGGTCGAGGAAAAACTGTTTTTT. Translating gives CSVEGVEEKLFF.

This clonotype has at least ten counts. The rearrangement joins TRBV7-9 to TRBJ2-2; TRBD2 aligns across 9 bases. Trimming took 2 bases from V and 1 from J; bases not matched to a gene: 5. CDR1 is SEHNR, CDR2 FQNEAQ, per germline (reference sequence). CDR3 size: 17 residues. CDR3 sequence: CASSLSLAGVNTGELFF. CDR3 nucleotides: TGTGCCAGCAGCTTATCCTTAGCGGGGGTGAACACCGGGGAGCTGTTTTTT.

This clonotype was detected only a few times. The chain has TRBV3-1 and TRBJ2-3; D remains unclear. The CDR3 sequence is 14 residues long. The V gene's germline CDR1 is LGHDT and CDR2 YNNKEL (reference sequence). Between the trimmed V and J ends, which lost 4 bases and 1 base, there was a span of 9 bases. The CDR3 region is CASSLTLGTDTQYF. In DNA, the CDR3 is TGTGCCAGCAGCCTTACCCTGGGCACAGATACGCAGTATTTT.

At least ten counts were recorded for this clonotype. The J gene is TRBJ2-1, the V gene TRBV14; maybe TRBD1 (5 bases). The CDR3 contains 12 residues. V was clipped by 2 bases and J by 10 bases, with 9 bases between them. Germline V CDR1 and CDR2: SGHDN, FVKESK. Written as DNA, the CDR3 is TGTGCCAGCAGCCAATTTAGGACAGAGCAGTTCTTC. Its protein is CASSQFRTEQFF.

This CDR3 is CASSMDRVNYYGYTF. The CDR3, as DNA: TGTGCCAGCAGTATGGACAGGGTCAATTACTATGGCTACACCTTC. The rearrangement links TRBV2 to TRBJ1-2; 8 positions match TRBD1. CDR1 SNHLY and CDR2 FYNNEI come from the germline V gene. V shed 5 bases, J shed 3 bases, and the junction held 8 bases outside the gene matches. CDR3 size: 15 residues.

This rearrangement joins TRBV7-6 to TRBJ2-1, with 8 bases identical to TRBD1. Germline lookup yields CDR1 SGHVS and CDR2 FNYEAQ. After removal of 5 bases from V and 3 bases from J, the junction contained 9 bases not matched to a gene. The CDR3 length is 16 residues. CDR3 in DNA: TGTGCCAGCAGCACAAAGACAGGGGAGGACTACAATGAGCAGTTCTTC. Protein: CASSTKTGEDYNEQFF.

The chain couples TRBV5-4 to TRBJ2-3, with D possibly being TRBD1 (5 bases). CDR1 is SGHNT, CDR2 YYREEE, per germline (reference sequence). With 4 bases removed from V and 4 bases from J, the gap between germline ends came to 7 bases. This CDR3 has 12 amino acids. The CDR3 DNA reads TGTGCCAGCAGCCCAGGGTCAGATACGCAGTATTTT. Amino acids: CASSPGSDTQYF.

The chain is built from TRBV6-2 or TRBV6-3 and TRBJ2-6, with D perhaps matching TRBD1 or TRBD2 (5 bases each). Germline V gives CDR1 MNHEY, CDR2 SVGEGT. Trimming removed 4 bases at V and 4 bases at J, with 17 bases between. The CDR3 spans 17 residues. CDR3 loop: CASSWGRGARGANVLTF. CDR3 coding DNA: TGTGCCAGCAGTTGGGGGAGAGGGGCACGCGGGGCCAACGTCCTGACTTTC.

This clonotype was seen more than once but under ten times. V usage is TRBV25-1 and J usage is TRBJ2-3; possibly TRBD1 for D (6 bases). The CDR3 contains 17 residues. Trimming pared 2 bases from V and 0 bases from J, leaving 15 bases between. Germline lookup yields CDR1 MGHDK and CDR2 SYGVNS. The CDR3 DNA reads as TGTGCCAGCAGTGAAGGGACCCCCCAGGGGAGCACAGATACGCAGTATTTT. It translates to CASSEGTPQGSTDTQYF.

This clonotype came up a few times. This chain links TRBV20-1 with TRBJ2-7, with TRBD1 matching 7 bases. V shed 5 bases, J shed 0 bases, and the junction held 10 bases outside the gene matches. Germline V gives CDR1 DFQATT, CDR2 SNEGSKA (reference sequence). There are 15 residues in the CDR3. CDR3 sequence: CSASRFRDSSYEQYF. The CDR3 DNA sequence: TGCAGTGCTTCCAGATTCCGGGACAGCTCCTACGAGCAGTACTTC.